The 11 T cell receptor beta chains presented below share a single source sample, sequenced in a study of blood T cell repertoires in COVID-19. Here immunoSEQ multiplex PCR was the method, and the copy in TCRdb shows in-frame clones only, minus some. Here the sample spans about 270,000 clones, around 93% being singletons. Sequencing was done on a sample of PBMCs or T cells enriched from blood (not recorded which). The receptor source for this set is a man aged 35 to 55 who had been exposed to COVID-19.

The chain links TRBV6-4 to TRBJ2-3, with 10 nucleotides matching TRBD1. The CDR3 has 15 amino acids. Germline loops: CDR1 MRHNA, CDR2 SNTAGT. V shed 6 bases, J shed 1 base, and the junction held 4 bases outside the gene matches. CDR3 residues: CASSTGTGGTDTQYF. The CDR3 DNA reads as TGTGCCAGCAGCACCGGGACAGGGGGCACAGATACGCAGTATTTT.

This clone was seen only a few times. This sequence joins TRBV19 and TRBJ2-7, with 7 nucleotides matching TRBD2. The CDR3 contains 14 residues. Germline CDR1 LNHDA, CDR2 SQIVND (reference sequence). V shed 2 bases, J shed 2 bases, and the junction held 3 bases outside the gene matches. The CDR3 nucleotides are TGTGCCAGTAGTATACGGGAGGACGCCTACGAGCAGTACTTC. This sequence encodes CASSIREDAYEQYF.

The rearrangement joins TRBV27 to TRBJ2-7; D remains unclear. Germline V gene lookup returns CDR1 MNHEY and CDR2 SMNVEV (reference sequence). V was clipped by 5 bases and J by 3 bases, with 8 bases between them. The CDR3 is 12 residues long. The CDR3 region has the DNA TGTGCCAGCAGTAATAATCTCTACGAGCAGTACTTC. This sequence encodes CASSNNLYEQYF.

This clone was found once. This chain links TRBV3-1 (or the pseudogene TRBV3-2) with TRBJ2-3, with D possibly TRBD2 on 5 matching bases. Deletions cut 0 bases from V and 6 bases from J, with 13 bases between. CDR1 and CDR2 (germline): LGHDT, YNNKEL (reference sequence). The CDR3 is 15 amino acids. CDR3: CASSQDQRTRDTQYF. The CDR3 DNA reads as TGTGCCAGCAGCCAAGATCAGAGAACTAGGGATACGCAGTATTTT.

The CDR3 region has the DNA TGTGCCAGCAGCTCCCCCTCTGGAAACACCATATATTTT. This sequence encodes CASSSPSGNTIYF. The V call is TRBV12-3 or TRBV12-4, the J call TRBJ1-3; no clear D. Trimming left V 6 bases short and J 0 bases short, with 6 bases between. CDR3 length: 13 amino acids.

The V and J genes are TRBV6-1 and TRBJ1-5; D call uncertain. CDR1 and CDR2 (germline): MNHNS, SASEGT. The CDR3 sequence is 16 residues long. Trimming stripped 4 bases from V and 1 base from J, with 14 bases between. CDR3 amino acids: CASSATFPGSNQPQHF. The CDR3 bases are TGTGCCAGCAGTGCGACTTTCCCGGGGAGCAATCAGCCCCAGCATTTT.

This clone occurred a few times. The genes are TRBV5-1 and TRBJ2-7, with a possible D match to TRBD1 (6 bases). V dropped 4 bases and J dropped 0 bases, with 11 bases sitting between them. CDR1 is SGHRS, CDR2 YFSETQ, per germline. CDR3 size: 14 residues. The CDR3 loop is CASSGDRNSYEQYF. CDR3 sequence (DNA): TGCGCCAGCAGCGGTGACAGGAACTCCTACGAGCAGTACTTC.

The rearrangement uses TRBV9 and TRBJ2-1; 14 positions agree with TRBD2. Losses at the gene ends were 4 bases for V and 8 bases for J; bases not matched to a gene: 8. The germline CDR1 and CDR2 sequences are SGDLS and YYNGEE. This CDR3 has 16 residues. The DNA for the CDR3 is TGTGCCAGCAGCATAGGGACTAGCGGGAGTATAGATGAGCAGTTCTTC. Amino acid sequence: CASSIGTSGSIDEQFF.

The chain is built from TRBV29-1 and TRBJ2-1; no clear D gene. Trimming removed 0 bases at V and 10 bases at J, with 10 bases between. This CDR3 is built from 12 residues. From germline, CDR1 is SQVTM and CDR2 ANQGSEA. The CDR3 reads CSVEDLMREQFF. The CDR3 DNA follows: TGCAGCGTTGAAGATCTTATGCGGGAGCAGTTCTTC.

There are a few counts of this clone. V is TRBV7-9 and J is TRBJ1-2; no clear D. The germline V gene has CDR1 SEHNR and CDR2 FQNEAQ (reference sequence). The V and J ends lost 1 base and 8 bases respectively, with 14 bases between them. The CDR3 runs 14 residues. In DNA, the CDR3 is TGTGCCAGCAGCTTAGAAGGGTCTACTAGGGGCTACACCTTC. Translation: CASSLEGSTRGYTF.

The chain uses TRBV15 and TRBJ1-1; 8 bases align to TRBD1. The CDR3 length is 15 residues. The ends lost 5 bases at V and 5 bases at J; junction bases unmatched: 10. Germline V gene lookup returns CDR1 LNHNV and CDR2 YYDKDF (reference sequence). CDR3 sequence: CATSPQDRVTTEAFF. CDR3 DNA sequence: TGTGCCACCAGCCCTCAGGACAGGGTAACGACTGAAGCTTTCTTT.